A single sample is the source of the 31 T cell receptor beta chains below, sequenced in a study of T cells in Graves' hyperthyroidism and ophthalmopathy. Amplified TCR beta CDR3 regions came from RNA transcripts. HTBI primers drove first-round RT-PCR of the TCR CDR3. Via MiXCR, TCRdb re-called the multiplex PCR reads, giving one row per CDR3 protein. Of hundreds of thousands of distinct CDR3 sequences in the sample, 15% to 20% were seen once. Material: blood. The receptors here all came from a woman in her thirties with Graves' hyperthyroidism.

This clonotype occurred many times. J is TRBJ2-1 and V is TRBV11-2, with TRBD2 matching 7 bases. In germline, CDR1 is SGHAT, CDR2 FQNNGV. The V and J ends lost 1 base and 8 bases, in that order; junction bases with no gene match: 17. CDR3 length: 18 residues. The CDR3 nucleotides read TGTGCCAGCAGCTTAGCCCCTAGCGGACCCACCCGAGGGGATGAGCAGTTCTTC. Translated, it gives CASSLAPSGPTRGDEQFF. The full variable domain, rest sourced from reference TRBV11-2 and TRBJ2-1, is EAGVAQSPRYKIIEKRQSVAFWCNPISGHATLYWYQQILGQGPKLLIQFQNNGVVDDSQLPKDRFSAERLKGVDSTLKIQPAKLEDSAVYLCASSLAPSGPTRGDEQFFGPGTRLTVL.

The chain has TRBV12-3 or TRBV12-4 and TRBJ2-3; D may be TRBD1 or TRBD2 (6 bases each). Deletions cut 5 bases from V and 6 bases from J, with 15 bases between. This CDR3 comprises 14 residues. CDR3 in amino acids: CASSLGGMADTQYF. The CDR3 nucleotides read TGTGCCAGCAGTCTGGGGGGCATGGCCGATACGCAGTATTTT.

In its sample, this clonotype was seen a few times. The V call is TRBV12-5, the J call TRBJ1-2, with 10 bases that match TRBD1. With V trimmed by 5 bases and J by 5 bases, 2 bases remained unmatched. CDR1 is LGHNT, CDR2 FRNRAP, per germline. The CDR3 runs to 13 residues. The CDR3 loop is CASGTDRGYGYTF. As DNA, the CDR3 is TGTGCTAGTGGTACGGACAGGGGGTATGGCTACACCTTC.

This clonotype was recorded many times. The CDR3 DNA is TGTGCCAGCAGCCAATACAGGGGGAACACTGAAGCTTTCTTT. This codes for CASSQYRGNTEAFF. The rearrangement joins TRBV14 to TRBJ1-1; the match to TRBD1 covers 7 bases. Trimming at V came to 2 bases and at J to 1 base, leaving 1 base not matched to a gene. The CDR3 totals 14 residues. Germline CDR1 is SGHDN and CDR2 is FVKESK.

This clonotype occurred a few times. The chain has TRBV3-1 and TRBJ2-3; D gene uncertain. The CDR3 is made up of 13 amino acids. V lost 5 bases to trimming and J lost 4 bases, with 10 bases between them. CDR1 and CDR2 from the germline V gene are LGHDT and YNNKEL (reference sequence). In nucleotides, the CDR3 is TGTGCCAGCAGCACCCAGCGAGCAGATACGCAGTATTTT. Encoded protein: CASSTQRADTQYF.

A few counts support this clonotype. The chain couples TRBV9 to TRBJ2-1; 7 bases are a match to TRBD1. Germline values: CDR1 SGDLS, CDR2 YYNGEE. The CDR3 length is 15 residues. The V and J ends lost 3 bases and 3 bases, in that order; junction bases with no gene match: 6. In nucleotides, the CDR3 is TGTGCCAGCAGCGGCTCCGGGACAGTCTACAATGAGCAGTTCTTC. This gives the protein CASSGSGTVYNEQFF. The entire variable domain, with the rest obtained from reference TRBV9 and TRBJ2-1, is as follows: DSGVTQTPKHLITATGQRVTLRCSPRSGDLSVYWYQQSLDQGLQFLIQYYNGEERAKGNILERFSAQQFPDLHSELNLSSLELGDSALYFCASSGSGTVYNEQFFGPGTRLTVL.

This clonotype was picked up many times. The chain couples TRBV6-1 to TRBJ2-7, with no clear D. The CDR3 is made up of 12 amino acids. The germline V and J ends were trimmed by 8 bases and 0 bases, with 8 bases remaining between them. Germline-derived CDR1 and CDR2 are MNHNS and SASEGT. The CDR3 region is CASGSASYEQYF. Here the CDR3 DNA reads TGTGCCAGCGGTTCAGCCTCCTACGAGCAGTACTTC.

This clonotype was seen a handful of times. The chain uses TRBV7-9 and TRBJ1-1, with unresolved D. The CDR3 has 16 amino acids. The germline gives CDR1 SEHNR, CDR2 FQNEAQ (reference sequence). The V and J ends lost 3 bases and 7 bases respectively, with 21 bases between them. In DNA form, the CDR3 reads TGTGCCAGCAGCTTCCGTCCCGGAGACTCTAGCAGTGAAGCTTTCTTT. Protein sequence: CASSFRPGDSSSEAFF. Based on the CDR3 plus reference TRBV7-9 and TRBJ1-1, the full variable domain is DTGVSQNPRHKITKRGQNVTFRCDPISEHNRLYWYRQTLGQGPEFLTYFQNEAQLEKSRLLSDRFSAERPKGSFSTLEIQRTEQGDSAMYLCASSFRPGDSSSEAFFGQGTRLTVV.

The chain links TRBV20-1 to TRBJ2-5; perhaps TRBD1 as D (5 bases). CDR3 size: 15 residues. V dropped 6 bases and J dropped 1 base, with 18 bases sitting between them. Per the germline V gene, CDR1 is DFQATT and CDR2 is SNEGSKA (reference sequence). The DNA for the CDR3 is TGCAGTGCACCCGACCCTACCCAGGGCCAAGAGACCCAGTACTTC. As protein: CSAPDPTQGQETQYF.

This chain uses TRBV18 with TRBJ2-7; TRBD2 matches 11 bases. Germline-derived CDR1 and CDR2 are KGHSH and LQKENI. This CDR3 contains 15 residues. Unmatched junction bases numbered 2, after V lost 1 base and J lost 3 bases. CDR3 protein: CASSPRTSGLYEQYF. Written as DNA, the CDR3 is TGTGCCAGCTCACCACGGACTAGCGGGCTCTACGAGCAGTACTTC.

In nucleotides, the CDR3 is TGTGCCAGCAGTTTATCCGGGACAGGGACCTACAATGAGCAGTTCTTC. This encodes CASSLSGTGTYNEQFF. The rearrangement joins TRBV27 to TRBJ2-1, with 9 bases lining up with TRBD1. Germline-derived CDR1 and CDR2 are MNHEY and SMNVEV (reference sequence). V trimming: 0 bases; J trimming: 2 bases; junction bases outside the gene matches: 2. The CDR3 is 16 residues long.

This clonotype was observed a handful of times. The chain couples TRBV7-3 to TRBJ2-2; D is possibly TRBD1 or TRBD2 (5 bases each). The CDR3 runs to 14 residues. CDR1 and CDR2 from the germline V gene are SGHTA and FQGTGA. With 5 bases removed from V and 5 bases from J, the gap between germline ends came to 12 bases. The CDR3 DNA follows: TGTGCCAGCAGCACAAGGGACGTAACCGGGGAGCTGTTTTTT. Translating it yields CASSTRDVTGELFF.

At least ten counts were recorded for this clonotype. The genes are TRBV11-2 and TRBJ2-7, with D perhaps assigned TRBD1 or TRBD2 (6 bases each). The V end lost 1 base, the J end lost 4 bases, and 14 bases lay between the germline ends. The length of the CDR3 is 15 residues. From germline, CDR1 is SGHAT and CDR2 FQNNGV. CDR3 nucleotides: TGTGCCAGCAGCTTAGCAGGCGGAGGGGGTTACGAGCAGTACTTC. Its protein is CASSLAGGGGYEQYF.

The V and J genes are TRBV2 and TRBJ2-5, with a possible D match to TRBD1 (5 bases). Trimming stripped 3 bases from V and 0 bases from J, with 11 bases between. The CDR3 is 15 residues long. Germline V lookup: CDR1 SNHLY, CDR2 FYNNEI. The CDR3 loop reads CASSDPRDYQETQYF. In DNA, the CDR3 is TGTGCCAGCAGTGACCCCAGGGATTACCAAGAGACCCAGTACTTC.

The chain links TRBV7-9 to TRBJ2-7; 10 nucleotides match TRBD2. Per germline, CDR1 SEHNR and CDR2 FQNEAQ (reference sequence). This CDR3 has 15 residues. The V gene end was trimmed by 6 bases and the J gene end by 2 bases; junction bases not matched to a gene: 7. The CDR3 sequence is CASRDSGGGAYEQYF. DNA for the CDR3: TGTGCCAGCAGAGACAGCGGGGGGGGCGCCTACGAGCAGTACTTC.

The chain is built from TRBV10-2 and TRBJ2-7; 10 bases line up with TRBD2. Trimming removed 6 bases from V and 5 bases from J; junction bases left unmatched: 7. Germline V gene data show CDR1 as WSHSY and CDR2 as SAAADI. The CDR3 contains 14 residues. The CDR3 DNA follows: TGCGCCAGCAGGGCTAGCGGGAGTATCCACGAGCAGTACTTC. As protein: CASRASGSIHEQYF.

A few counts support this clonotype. The CDR3 bases are TGCAGCGTTGAATCCGGACAGTCCTACGAGCAGTACTTC. This codes for CSVESGQSYEQYF. The chain is built from TRBV29-1 and TRBJ2-7; tentative D call: TRBD1 (6 bases). The CDR3 is made up of 13 amino acids. V shed 2 bases and J shed 1 base, with 9 bases lying between them. The germline V gene encodes CDR1 SQVTM and CDR2 ANQGSEA.

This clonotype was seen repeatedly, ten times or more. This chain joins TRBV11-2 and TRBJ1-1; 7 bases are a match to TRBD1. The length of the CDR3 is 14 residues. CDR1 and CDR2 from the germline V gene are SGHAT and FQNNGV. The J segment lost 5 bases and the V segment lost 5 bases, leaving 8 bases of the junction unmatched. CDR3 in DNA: TGTGCCAGCAGCGTGACAGGGTTTTTGACTGAAGCTTTCTTT. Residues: CASSVTGFLTEAFF.

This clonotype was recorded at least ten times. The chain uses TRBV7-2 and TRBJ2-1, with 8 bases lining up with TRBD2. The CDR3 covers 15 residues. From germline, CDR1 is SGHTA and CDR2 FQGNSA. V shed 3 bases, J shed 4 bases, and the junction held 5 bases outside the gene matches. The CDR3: CASSFGPSGYNEQFF. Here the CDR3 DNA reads TGTGCCAGCAGCTTCGGGCCTAGCGGGTACAATGAGCAGTTCTTC.

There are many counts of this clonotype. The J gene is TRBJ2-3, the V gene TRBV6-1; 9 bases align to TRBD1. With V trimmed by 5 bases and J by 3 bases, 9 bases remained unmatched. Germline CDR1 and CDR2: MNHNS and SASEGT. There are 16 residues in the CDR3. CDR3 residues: CASSSHRGRVTDTQYF. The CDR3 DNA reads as TGTGCCAGCAGTTCCCACAGGGGGCGCGTAACAGATACGCAGTATTTT.

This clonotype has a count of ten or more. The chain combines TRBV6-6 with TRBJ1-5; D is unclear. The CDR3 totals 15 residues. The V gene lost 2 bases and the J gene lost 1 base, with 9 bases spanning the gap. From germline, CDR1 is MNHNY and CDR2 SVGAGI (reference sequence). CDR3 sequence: CASSYSYGSNQPQHF. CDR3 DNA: TGTGCCAGCAGTTACAGCTACGGGAGCAATCAGCCCCAGCATTTT.

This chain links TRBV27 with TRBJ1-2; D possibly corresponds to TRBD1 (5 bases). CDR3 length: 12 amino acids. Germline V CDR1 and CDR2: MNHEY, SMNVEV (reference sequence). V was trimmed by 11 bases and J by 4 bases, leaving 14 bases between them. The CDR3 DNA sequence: TGTGCCGGGAATGGCAGGGCCTATGGCTACACCTTC. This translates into CAGNGRAYGYTF.

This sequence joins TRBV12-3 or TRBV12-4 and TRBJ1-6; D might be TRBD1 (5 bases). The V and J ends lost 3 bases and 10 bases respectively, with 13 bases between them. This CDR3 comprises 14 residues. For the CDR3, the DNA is TGTGCCAGCAGTTTGGGGGGGATCGGATCACCCCTCCACTTT. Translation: CASSLGGIGSPLHF.

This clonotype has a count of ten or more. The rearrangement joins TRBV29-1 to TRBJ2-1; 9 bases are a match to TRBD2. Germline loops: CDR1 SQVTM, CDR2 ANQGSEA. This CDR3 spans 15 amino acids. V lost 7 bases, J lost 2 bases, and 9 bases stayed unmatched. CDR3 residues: CSAKLAGAAYNEQFF. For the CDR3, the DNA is TGCAGCGCCAAATTAGCGGGAGCCGCCTACAATGAGCAGTTCTTC.

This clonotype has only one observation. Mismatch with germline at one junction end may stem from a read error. CDR3 protein: CASSEWGTEASF. CDR3 nucleotides: TGTGCCAGCAGTGAATGGGGAACTGAAGCTTCCTTT. The chain recombines TRBV6-1 with TRBJ1-1; D is unresolved. This CDR3 has 12 amino acids. Germline V gene sequence: CDR1 MNHNS, CDR2 SASEGT.

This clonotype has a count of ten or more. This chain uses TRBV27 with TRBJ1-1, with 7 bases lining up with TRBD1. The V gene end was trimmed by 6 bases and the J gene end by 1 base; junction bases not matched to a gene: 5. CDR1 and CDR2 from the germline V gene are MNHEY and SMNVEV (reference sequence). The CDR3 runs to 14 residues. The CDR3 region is CASSPDRANTEAFF. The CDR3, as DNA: TGTGCCAGCAGCCCCGACAGGGCGAACACTGAAGCTTTCTTT.

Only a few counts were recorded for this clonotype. The CDR3 DNA follows: TGTGCCTCAAGCCCATTCCGGCGTAACAATGAGCAGTTCTTC. Residues: CASSPFRRNNEQFF. The V gene is TRBV6-2 or TRBV6-3, the J gene TRBJ2-1; D remains unclear. Germline V gives CDR1 MNHEY, CDR2 SVGEGT. The CDR3 is made up of 14 amino acids. Trimming shortened V by 11 bases and J by 5 bases, and 19 bases separated the two germline ends.

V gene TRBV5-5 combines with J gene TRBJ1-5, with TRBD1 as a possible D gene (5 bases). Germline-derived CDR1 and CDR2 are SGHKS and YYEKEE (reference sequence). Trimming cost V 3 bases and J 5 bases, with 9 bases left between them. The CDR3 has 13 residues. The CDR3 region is CASSSLTDQPQHF. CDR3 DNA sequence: TGTGCCAGCAGCTCATTGACAGATCAGCCCCAGCATTTT.

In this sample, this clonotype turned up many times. CDR3 sequence reads: CASSSKRTTHPYEQYF. In nucleotides, the CDR3 is TGTGCCAGCAGTTCAAAAAGGACGACCCACCCCTACGAGCAGTACTTC. The chain couples TRBV28 to TRBJ2-7; no clear D. V lost 4 bases and J lost 2, with 18 bases in between. Germline V CDR1 and CDR2: MDHEN, SYDVKM. The CDR3 is 16 amino acids.

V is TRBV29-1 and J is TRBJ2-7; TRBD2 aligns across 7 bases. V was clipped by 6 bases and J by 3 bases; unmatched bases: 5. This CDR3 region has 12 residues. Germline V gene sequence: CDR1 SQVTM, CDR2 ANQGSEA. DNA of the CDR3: TGCAGCGTGGGACTACCCCGCTACGAGCAGTACTTC. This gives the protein CSVGLPRYEQYF.

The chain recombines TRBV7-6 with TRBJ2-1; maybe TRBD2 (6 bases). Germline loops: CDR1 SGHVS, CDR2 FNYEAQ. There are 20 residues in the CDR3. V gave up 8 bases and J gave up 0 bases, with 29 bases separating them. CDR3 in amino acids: CASSPPVGTATLRSYNEQFF. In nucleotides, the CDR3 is TGTGCCAGCTCACCACCGGTCGGGACTGCGACCCTTCGCTCCTACAATGAGCAGTTCTTC.